This T cell receptor beta chain was identified in a study of T cells in Graves' hyperthyroidism and ophthalmopathy. Findings of the study overall: Model predictions of ophthalmopathy came a median roughly 6.7 months before onset. Most thyroid clonotypes with frequency above 0.001 were detected in blood.

Amplification of TCR beta CDR3 regions used RNA as the template. The TCR CDR3 was amplified in a first-round RT-PCR using the HTBI primer set. TCRdb redid the calling of the multiplex PCR reads with MiXCR, one entry per CDR3 protein. The sample lists approximately 410,000 distinct CDR3 sequences; around 15% were seen once. V was trimmed by 7 bases and J by 5 bases, leaving 11 bases between them. The CDR3 spans 13 residues. Germline loops: CDR1 SEHNR, CDR2 FQNEAQ (reference sequence). These patients, aged 18 to 65, had recently diagnosed hyperthyroidism lasting under 2 months. Fresh 10 ml peripheral blood yielded PBMCs. Concerning this clonotype itself: No antigen is known for it.

This chain joins TRBV7-9 and TRBJ1-4; D is ambiguous. The sequenced sample consisted of blood. This clonotype was sampled from a woman younger than 35 with Graves' hyperthyroidism. CDR3 in amino acids: CASNFGYNEKLFF. CDR3 nucleotides: TGTGCCAGCAACTTCGGGTACAATGAAAAACTGTTTTTT.